The next 17 T cell receptor beta chains were all read from a single sample in a study of T cells in Graves' hyperthyroidism and ophthalmopathy. TCR beta CDR3 sequences were amplified from RNA transcripts. In the first-round RT-PCR of the TCR CDR3, the HTBI primer set was used. A single record per CDR3 protein comes from TCRdb applying MiXCR to the multiplex PCR reads. The profile shows roughly 290,000 distinct CDR3 sequences, about a sixth of them singletons. The sequencing input was blood. Receptors were obtained from a woman aged 55-70 years with Graves' ophthalmopathy.

The gene calls are TRBV20-1 and TRBJ2-7; 9 bases fit TRBD2. CDR1 is DFQATT, CDR2 SNEGSKA, per germline (reference sequence). The CDR3 contains 14 residues. The J segment lost 4 bases and the V segment lost 3 bases, leaving 7 bases of the junction unmatched. The DNA for the CDR3 is TGCAGTGCTAGCCTAGGACTAGCGCTTTACGAGCAGTACTTC. It encodes CSASLGLALYEQYF.

There are many counts of this clonotype. The CDR3 DNA is TGTGCCAGCAGCTTGGTGCAACCCCAAATCTACGAGCAGTACTTC. This sequence encodes CASSLVQPQIYEQYF. This chain joins TRBV5-6 and TRBJ2-7; no reliable D call. The CDR3 consists of 15 residues. Germline CDR1 and CDR2: SGHDT and YYEEEE. V was trimmed by 0 bases and J by 3 bases, leaving 13 bases between them.

This clonotype was seen more than once but under ten times. The chain carries TRBV6-1 and TRBJ2-3, with 9 bases lining up with TRBD2. The CDR3 is 13 residues long. Germline trimming cut 10 bases from V and 1 base from J; bases unmatched to any gene: 3. From germline, CDR1 is MNHNS and CDR2 SASEGT. CDR3 sequence: CAIRTSGTDTQYF. The CDR3 nucleotides read TGTGCCATCCGGACTAGCGGCACAGATACGCAGTATTTT.

This clonotype was counted at least ten times. J is TRBJ1-1 and V is TRBV19; no clear D. The V gene's germline CDR1 is LNHDA and CDR2 SQIVND (reference sequence). Trimming pared 2 bases from V and 8 bases from J, leaving 12 bases between. The CDR3 is 13 residues long. The CDR3 loop is CASSITGFKEAFF. The CDR3 DNA sequence: TGTGCCAGTAGTATAACCGGGTTTAAGGAAGCTTTCTTT.

This chain uses TRBV20-1 with TRBJ2-1, with 12 bases fitting TRBD2. Germline trimming cut 2 bases from V and 13 bases from J; bases unmatched to any gene: 12. The V gene's germline CDR1 is DFQATT and CDR2 SNEGSKA (reference sequence). The CDR3 has 15 residues. The CDR3 region is CSARPRPSGGDFQFF. CDR3 DNA sequence: TGCAGTGCTAGACCCCGGCCTAGCGGGGGGGACTTTCAGTTCTTC.

This chain joins TRBV19 and TRBJ1-1; D ambiguous. V was pared by 6 bases and J by 0 bases, with 20 bases between. The CDR3 consists of 17 residues. Germline assignment: CDR1 LNHDA and CDR2 SQIVND (reference sequence). The CDR3 coding sequence is TGTGCCAGTAGCCCTCCCTACCGGCCCCTTATGAACACTGAAGCTTTCTTT. Protein: CASSPPYRPLMNTEAFF.

This clonotype was detected ten times or more. The rearrangement uses TRBV5-1 and TRBJ1-1; 7 nucleotides match TRBD1. The CDR3 is 17 residues long. Looked up from germline, CDR1 is SGHRS and CDR2 is YFSETQ. The V and J ends lost 3 bases and 2 bases, in that order; junction bases with no gene match: 13. The CDR3 sequence is CASSYGRMGQLNTEAFF. DNA for the CDR3: TGCGCCAGCAGCTATGGGCGAATGGGACAGCTTAACACTGAAGCTTTCTTT.

The sample holds many counts of this clonotype. V usage is TRBV3-1 and J usage is TRBJ2-5; 8 nucleotides line up with TRBD1. J was trimmed by 1 base and V by 3 bases; bases with no gene match: 7. The germline CDR1 and CDR2 sequences are LGHDT and YNNKEL (reference sequence). The CDR3 is 16 amino acids. CDR3 sequence reads: CASSHLQGGSQETQYF. CDR3 DNA: TGTGCCAGCAGCCATTTACAGGGGGGTTCCCAAGAGACCCAGTACTTC.

In its sample, this clonotype was seen many times. The CDR3 sequence: CASSQGQGGLDYTF. The CDR3 DNA reads TGTGCCAGCAGCCAGGGACAGGGTGGGTTGGACTACACCTTC. The gene calls are TRBV7-9 and TRBJ1-2, with 9 bases identical to TRBD1. Germline values: CDR1 SEHNR, CDR2 FQNEAQ (reference sequence). The J segment lost 10 bases and the V segment lost 5 bases, leaving 11 bases of the junction unmatched. The CDR3 has 14 residues.

This chain uses TRBV4-2 with TRBJ1-5, with D maybe TRBD1 (6 bases). The CDR3 totals 17 residues. V lost 4 bases, J lost 1 base, and 17 bases lay in between. The germline V gene encodes CDR1 LGHNA and CDR2 YNFKEQ. The DNA for the CDR3 is TGTGCCAGCAGCCCCACCGGGGGCAGAGGGAGCAATCAGCCCCAGCATTTT. This gives the protein CASSPTGGRGSNQPQHF.

This clonotype showed up many times. The gene calls are TRBV7-9 and TRBJ1-5, with D maybe TRBD1 (6 bases). CDR1 is SEHNR and CDR2 is FQNEAQ in the germline V gene (reference sequence). Trimming shortened V by 1 base and J by 7 bases, and 14 bases separated the two germline ends. This CDR3 has 15 residues. CDR3 protein: CASSLEGAGVQPQHF. CDR3 DNA: TGTGCCAGCAGCTTAGAAGGGGCAGGGGTCCAGCCCCAGCATTTT.

This clonotype has ten or more counts. The chain has TRBV10-3 and TRBJ2-1; 8 bases match TRBD1. CDR1 ENHRY and CDR2 SYGVKD come from the germline V gene. This CDR3 spans 15 amino acids. V trimming: 1 base; J trimming: 3 bases; junction bases outside the gene matches: 2. The DNA of the CDR3 is TGTGCCATCAGTGAGTGGACAGGGATCTACAATGAGCAGTTCTTC. It specifies CAISEWTGIYNEQFF.

The V gene is TRBV4-3, the J gene TRBJ1-3, with unresolved D. The CDR3 is 15 residues long. Germline values: CDR1 LGHNA, CDR2 YSLEER. The V and J ends lost 0 bases and 4 bases respectively, with 10 bases between them. DNA for the CDR3: TGCGCCAGCAGCCAAGAGTGGACGGCCGGAAACACCATATATTTT. It encodes CASSQEWTAGNTIYF.

This clonotype showed up just a few times. V usage is TRBV9 and J usage is TRBJ2-1; TRBD2 agrees at 8 bases. The CDR3 covers 16 residues. Germline CDR1 and CDR2: SGDLS and YYNGEE. The trim removed 4 bases at V and 0 bases at J, leaving 6 bases unmatched. This CDR3 reads CASSHSGTSSYNEQFF. The CDR3 nucleotides read TGTGCCAGCAGCCATAGCGGGACGAGCTCCTACAATGAGCAGTTCTTC.

The rearrangement links TRBV10-3 to TRBJ2-2; D tentatively fits TRBD1 or TRBD2 (6 bases each). Germline V gene data show CDR1 as ENHRY and CDR2 as SYGVKD. Trimming took 6 bases from V and 2 from J, leaving 10 bases between them. The CDR3 is 14 residues long. In DNA form, the CDR3 reads TGTGCCATCAGCGCGGGACAAAACACCGGGGAGCTGTTTTTT. Translating it yields CAISAGQNTGELFF.

This clonotype appeared many times. J is TRBJ2-1 and V is TRBV4-1; maybe TRBD2 (6 bases). CDR1 MGHRA and CDR2 YSYEKL come from the germline V gene. The CDR3 totals 13 residues. Trimming took 1 base from V and 6 from J, leaving 7 bases between them. The CDR3 loop reads CASSQAGVNEQFF. Here the CDR3 DNA reads TGCGCCAGCAGCCAAGCGGGGGTCAATGAGCAGTTCTTC.

The chain employs TRBV6-2 or TRBV6-3 and TRBJ1-2, with D possibly matching TRBD1 (6 bases). Germline V gene data show CDR1 as MNHEY and CDR2 as SVGEGT. V was clipped by 5 bases and J by 5 bases, with 24 bases between them. This CDR3 spans 17 amino acids. This CDR3 is CASSQRMTGGSNYGYTF. In DNA form, the CDR3 reads TGTGCCAGCAGTCAACGGATGACAGGCGGAAGTAATTATGGCTACACCTTC.